This T cell receptor beta chain was documented in a study of T-cell reconstitution after alpha-beta-depleted transplantation in children. Trimming stripped 7 bases from V and 1 base from J, with 16 bases between. The CDR3 extends over 15 amino acids. Preparation of the TCRbeta library involved a method that used unique molecular identifiers. TCRdb re-derived calls from the PCR reads in MiXCR, one entry per CDR3 protein. The sample has 500,000 or so distinct CDR3 sequences, roughly 33% seen once. The source material was PBMCs from the stem cell graft donor, sampled from the stem cell graft. The chain joins TRBV12-3 or TRBV12-4 to TRBJ1-1; TRBD1 is a possible D gene (5 bases). The source is a human donor who donated a stem cell graft to a child with aplastic anemia. The CDR3 DNA sequence: TGTGCCAGCACCCTTTACGGGACGGGGAACACTGAAGCTTTCTTT. Its translation: CASTLYGTGNTEAFF.